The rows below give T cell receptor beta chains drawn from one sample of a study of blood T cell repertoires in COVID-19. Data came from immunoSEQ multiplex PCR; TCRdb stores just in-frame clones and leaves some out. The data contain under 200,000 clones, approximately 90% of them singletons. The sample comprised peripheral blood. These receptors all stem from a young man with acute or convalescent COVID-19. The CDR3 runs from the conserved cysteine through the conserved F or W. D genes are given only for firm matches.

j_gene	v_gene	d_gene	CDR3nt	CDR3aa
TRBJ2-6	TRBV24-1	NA	TGTGCCACCAGTGATTTCAGGGCTGGGGCCAACGTCCTGACTTTC	CATSDFRAGANVLTF
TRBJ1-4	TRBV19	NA	TGTGCCAGTAGTATTTCAGGGGCGAATAATGAAAAACTGTTTTTT	CASSISGANNEKLFF
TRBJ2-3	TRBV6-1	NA	TGTGCCAGCAGTGAACAGGGGACAGATACGCAGTATTTT	CASSEQGTDTQYF
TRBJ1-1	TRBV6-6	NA	TGTGCCAGCAGTTACTCGGTTTCTATGAACACTGAAGCTTTCTTT	CASSYSVSMNTEAFF
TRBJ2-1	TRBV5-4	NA	TGTGCCAGCAGCCGGGACTCCAGCTCCTACAATGAGCAGTTCTTC	CASSRDSSSYNEQFF
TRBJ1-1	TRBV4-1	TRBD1	TGCGCCAGCAGCCAAAGAGGCACAGGGGGCACTGAAGCTTTCTTT	CASSQRGTGGTEAFF
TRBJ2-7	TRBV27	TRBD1	TGTGCCAGCAGTCCCCTATCGGACAGGGACCCCTACGAGCAGTACTTC	CASSPLSDRDPYEQYF
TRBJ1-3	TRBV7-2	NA	TGTGCCAGCAGCCTAGAGTCCTACGGGGACACCATATATTTT	CASSLESYGDTIYF
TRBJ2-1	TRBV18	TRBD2	TGTGCCAGCTCCCTCGGGGGGGGGACACCAAATGAGCAGTTCTTC	CASSLGGGTPNEQFF
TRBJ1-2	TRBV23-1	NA	TGCGCCAGCAGTCAATCGCGGGGGGATTATGGCTACACCTTC	CASSQSRGDYGYTF
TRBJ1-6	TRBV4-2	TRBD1	TGTGCCAGCAGCCCGGGACAGCCGAATTCACCCCTCCACTTT	CASSPGQPNSPLHF
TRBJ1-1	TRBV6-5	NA	TGTGCCAGCAAGCTAAGGGGGAACACTGAAGCTTTCTTT	CASKLRGNTEAFF
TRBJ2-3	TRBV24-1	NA	TGTGCCACCAGTACGAGCGGTCCTAAGGCAGATACGCAGTATTTT	CATSTSGPKADTQYF
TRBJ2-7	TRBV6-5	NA	TGTGCCAGCAGTTACCCCGGGATCGAGCAGTACTTC	CASSYPGIEQYF